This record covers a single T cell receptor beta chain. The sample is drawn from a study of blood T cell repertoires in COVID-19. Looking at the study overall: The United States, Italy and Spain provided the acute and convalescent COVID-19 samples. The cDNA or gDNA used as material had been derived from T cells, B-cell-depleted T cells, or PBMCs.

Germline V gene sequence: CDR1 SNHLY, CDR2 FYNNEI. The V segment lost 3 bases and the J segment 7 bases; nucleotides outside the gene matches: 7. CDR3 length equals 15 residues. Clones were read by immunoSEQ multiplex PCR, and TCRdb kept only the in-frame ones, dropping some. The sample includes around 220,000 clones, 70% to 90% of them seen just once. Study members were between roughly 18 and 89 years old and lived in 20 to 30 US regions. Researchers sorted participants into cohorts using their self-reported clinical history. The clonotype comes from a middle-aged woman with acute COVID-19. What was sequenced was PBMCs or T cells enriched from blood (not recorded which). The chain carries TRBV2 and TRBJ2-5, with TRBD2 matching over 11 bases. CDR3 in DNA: TGTGCCAGCAGTGACGTAGCGGGGGGGGACGGGACCCAGTACTTC. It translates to CASSDVAGGDGTQYF.